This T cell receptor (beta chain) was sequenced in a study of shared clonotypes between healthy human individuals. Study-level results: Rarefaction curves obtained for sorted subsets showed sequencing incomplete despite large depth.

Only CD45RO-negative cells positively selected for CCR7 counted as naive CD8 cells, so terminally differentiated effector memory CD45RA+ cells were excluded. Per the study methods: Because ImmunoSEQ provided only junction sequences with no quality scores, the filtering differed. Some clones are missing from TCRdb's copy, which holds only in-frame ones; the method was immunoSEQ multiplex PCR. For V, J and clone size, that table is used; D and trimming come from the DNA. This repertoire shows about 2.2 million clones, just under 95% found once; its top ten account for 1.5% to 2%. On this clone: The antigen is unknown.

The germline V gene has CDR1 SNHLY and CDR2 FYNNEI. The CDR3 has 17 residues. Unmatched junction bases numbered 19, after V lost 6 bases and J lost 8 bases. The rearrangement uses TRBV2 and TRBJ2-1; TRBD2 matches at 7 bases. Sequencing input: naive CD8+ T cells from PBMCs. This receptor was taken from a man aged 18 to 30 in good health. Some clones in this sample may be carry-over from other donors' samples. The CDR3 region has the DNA TGTGCCAGCAGCCAACTGTGGGGCGGGAGATCACAGGATGAGCAGTTCTTC. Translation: CASSQLWGGRSQDEQFF.